This TCR beta chain was captured by sequencing in a study of identical twins. Study conclusions and caveats: Partial confounding of zero-insertion analyses by invariant MAIT and iNKT cells was possible.

Germline CDR1 reads LGHDT; CDR2 reads YNNKEL (reference sequence). The CDR3 extends over 13 amino acids. TCRdb ran MiXCR on the 5' RACE reads and lists one entry per CDR3 protein. The sample carries 1.5 million to 2 million distinct CDR3 sequences, around 33% recorded once. As concerns this clonotype: Its matching antigen is unknown. A read error may account for a junction end that differs from germline.

The sample consisted of cord blood. This chain uses TRBV3-1 with TRBJ2-7, with TRBD2 matching over 7 bases. The TCR comes from a newborn girl in good health. The CDR3 nucleotides read TGTGCCAGCAGACAAGGGACTACCTACGAGCAGTACTTC. It is translated as CASRQGTTYEQYF.